The clone carrying this T cell receptor (beta chain) showed up many times. What it binds is unknown. This sample is drawn from a study of T cells in Graves' hyperthyroidism and ophthalmopathy. Amplified TCR beta CDR3 regions came from RNA transcripts. RT-PCR in the first round (using the HTBI primer set) targeted the TCR CDR3. TCRdb re-analysed the multiplex PCR reads in MiXCR, keeping a single row per CDR3 protein. The sample includes 350,000 or so distinct CDR3 sequences, less than 20% of them seen just once. CDR3 length: 13 amino acids. Trimming cost V 7 bases and J 2 bases; bases outside gene matches: 5. Per the germline V gene, CDR1 is MDHEN and CDR2 is SYDVKM. Whole-study findings and limits: A model using 13 V-J features told ophthalmopathy apart from stable hyperthyroidism.

V usage is TRBV28 and J usage is TRBJ2-7, with 7 bases lining up with TRBD2. The receptor's source is a woman aged 40 to 49 with Graves' ophthalmopathy. The source material was blood. This chain's CDR3 is CASTSSGTYEQYF. CDR3 DNA sequence: TGTGCCAGCACTTCTAGCGGAACCTACGAGCAGTACTTC.